This TCR beta chain was profiled in a study of T cells after yellow fever vaccination. General study findings and limits: Weaker overall, the secondary response nonetheless peaked faster (day 5 versus 15). Re-detected after boosting: most primary clones, more than 95% of CD4 and about 85% of CD8.

The TCR cDNA carried a universal primer site and UMIs from 5'RACE template switching. One entry per CDR3 protein results from TCRdb running MiXCR on the 5' RACE reads. The data hold about 500,000 distinct CDR3 sequences, with 17% observed a single time. From germline, CDR1 is SGHKS and CDR2 YYEKEE (reference sequence). V was shortened by 0 bases and J by 0 bases, with 11 bases between the two germline ends. This CDR3 comprises 16 residues. This clonotype appeared a few times. Its target is not known. Sequencing used PBMCs, obtained 5 days after the first yellow fever vaccination. The clonotype originates from a man between 18 and 35 years old who received the YFV17D yellow fever vaccine. The chain couples TRBV5-5 to TRBJ2-3; unclear D gene. In DNA form, the CDR3 reads TGTGCCAGCAGCTTGGCCCCGACCTCTAGCACAGATACGCAGTATTTT. Protein sequence: CASSLAPTSSTDTQYF.